This section outlines one TCR beta chain sequence together with its context. What it recognizes is unknown. This sample stems from a study of cytotoxic CD8 clonotypes in ibrutinib-treated CLL. Background on the study: Treatment had run for a median about twelve months, range 6 to 36, when response samples were taken.

The CDR3 is 15 amino acids. Germline CDR1 and CDR2: SGHAT and FQNNGV. Trimming stripped 4 bases from V and 6 bases from J, with 13 bases between. Study findings and constraints: There were differences in sampling times between sustained-remission and progressing patients.

Sequencing used immunoSEQ multiplex PCR; TCRdb keeps in-frame clones, though not all of them. The sample shows some 350,000 clones, 67% of them seen only once. Sample: PBMCs, taken after 36 months of ibrutinib treatment. This chain joins TRBV11-2 and TRBJ1-6; D remains unclear. The TCR sequence derives from a human donor with chronic lymphocytic leukemia. The CDR3 nucleotides are TGTGCCAGCAGCTCCCGGGGTATGACTAATTCACCCCTCCACTTT. Its translation: CASSSRGMTNSPLHF.